These T cell receptor beta chains were read from a single sample in a study of blood T cell repertoires in COVID-19. Libraries were prepared by immunoSEQ multiplex PCR; TCRdb keeps only in-frame clonotypes and omits some of them. The sample contains around 260,000 clones, 80% to 90% of which appear only once. Sequenced input: peripheral blood. The source of these receptors is a man aged 25 to 40 with active or convalescent COVID-19. Both conserved end residues are part of each CDR3. The order of the fields is CDR3 DNA, CDR3 protein, clone size, J gene, D gene, V gene. D genes are given only for firm matches. Expanded clones are given a class, and other clones once, few, many or no size at all.

TGTGCCAGCAGGGAGGGAGGGGCAACTAATGAAAAACTGTTTTTT | CASREGGATNEKLFF | - | TRBJ1-4 | - | TRBV6-5
TGTGCCAGCAGCTTAGTATCGGGAAGCGAGCAGTACTTC | CASSLVSGSEQYF | - | TRBJ2-7 | - | TRBV11-3
TGTGCCACCAGACGGGGTGGTTGGTCCTACGAGCAGTACTTC | CATRRGGWSYEQYF | - | TRBJ2-7 | - | TRBV15
TGTGCCACCCGCGGGACAGGGGTGGGTGGCTACACCTTC | CATRGTGVGGYTF | few | TRBJ1-2 | TRBD1 | TRBV7-9
TGTGCCAGCAGCGCTATGGGGACTAGCTCAGCAGATACGCAGTATTTT | CASSAMGTSSADTQYF | - | TRBJ2-3 | TRBD2 | TRBV9
TGTGCCAGCAGCCAGCGACAGGGGGCCTATAATTCACCCCTCCACTTT | CASSQRQGAYNSPLHF | - | TRBJ1-6 | TRBD1 | TRBV11-2
TGCGCCAGCAGCTTGGACGGGACATGGATGAGCGAGCAGTACTTC | CASSLDGTWMSEQYF | - | TRBJ2-7 | - | TRBV5-1
TGTGCCTGGATGTCCACATCCGGGGCCAACGTCCTGACTTTC | CAWMSTSGANVLTF | once | TRBJ2-6 | - | TRBV30
TGTGCCAGCAGCGGGACAGGGCTGAACACTGAAGCTTTCTTT | CASSGTGLNTEAFF | once | TRBJ1-1 | TRBD1 | TRBV7-2
TGTGCCAGCAGCTCAGCCCGCGGGCTGAGGGAGCTGTTTTTT | CASSSARGLRELFF | - | TRBJ2-2 | - | TRBV11-2
TGTGCCAGCAGTCGAAGCGGGGGGAATAACAATGAGCAGTTCTTC | CASSRSGGNNNEQFF | - | TRBJ2-1 | TRBD2 | TRBV3-1/TRBV3-2
TGCAGCGTTGTGTTTAGCGGGGGGGTAGGGTCCTACAATGAGCAGTTCTTC | CSVVFSGGVGSYNEQFF | - | TRBJ2-1 | TRBD2 | TRBV29-1
TGTGCCAGCAGTGAGCGAGGACAGGGGCTCGGTGGCTACACCTTC | CASSERGQGLGGYTF | - | TRBJ1-2 | TRBD1 | TRBV6-1
TGTGCCAGCAGCCAGACGTATGGGAGCCCGAGCAATCAGCCCCAGCATTTT | CASSQTYGSPSNQPQHF | once | TRBJ1-5 | - | TRBV7-9
TGTGCCAGCAGCTCAGACAGGCTTAGCACAGATACGCAGTATTTT | CASSSDRLSTDTQYF | once | TRBJ2-3 | - | TRBV7-8
TGTGCCAGCAGCCCGAGACTAGCGGGGGGCCGGGCAGATACGCAGTATTTT | CASSPRLAGGRADTQYF | - | TRBJ2-3 | TRBD2 | TRBV3-1/TRBV3-2
TGTGCCTGGTATCTCCGGGATAACTATGGCTACACCTTC | CAWYLRDNYGYTF | few | TRBJ1-2 | - | TRBV30
TGTGCAAGTCGCTTCGCGAAGACAGGGGAGGTCCCAGATACGCAGTATTTT | CASRFAKTGEVPDTQYF | - | TRBJ2-3 | - | TRBV12-2
TGTGCCAGCAGCGTAGGGGAGGGGATGGAAGCTTTCTTT | CASSVGEGMEAFF | - | TRBJ1-1 | - | TRBV9
TGTGCCAGCAGTGAAACGTCTAGCGGGGGGGAGCAGTACTTC | CASSETSSGGEQYF | few | TRBJ2-7 | TRBD2 | TRBV2
TGTGCCAGCAGCCCCACCTCCCCCGGGACATCAAGGGGCTACACCTTC | CASSPTSPGTSRGYTF | - | TRBJ1-2 | - | TRBV7-6
TGTGCCAGCCTGAGACGGGGGGGCGGTGTCGGGGAGCTGTTTTTT | CASLRRGGGVGELFF | - | TRBJ2-2 | TRBD2 | TRBV13
TGTGCCATCAGTGGGACAGGGGATGGCTACACCTTC | CAISGTGDGYTF | - | TRBJ1-2 | TRBD1 | TRBV10-3
TGTGCCTGGAGCGGAGCCGGGACAGGGGATCCACCCCTCCACTTT | CAWSGAGTGDPPLHF | few | TRBJ1-6 | TRBD1 | TRBV30
TGCGCCAGCAGTGAGCTGTCTCGGGTCACAGATACGCAGTATTTT | CASSELSRVTDTQYF | - | TRBJ2-3 | - | TRBV10-2
TGCAGTGCTAGTTGGCCCACGCAGACAGGCACAGATACGCAGTATTTT | CSASWPTQTGTDTQYF | - | TRBJ2-3 | - | TRBV20-1
TGCGCCAGCAGCTCCCCTTATAGGGGGCGAACCTACGAGCAGTACTTC | CASSSPYRGRTYEQYF | - | TRBJ2-7 | TRBD1 | TRBV5-1
TGTGCCAGCAGCTTAGGGGACAGGGATTACTATGGCTACACCTTC | CASSLGDRDYYGYTF | - | TRBJ1-2 | TRBD1 | TRBV11-2
TGTGCCAGTAGTATTCGGACGGGTCGAGGGGGCGGAGGAGGCTACACCTTC | CASSIRTGRGGGGGYTF | - | TRBJ1-2 | TRBD1 | TRBV19
TGTGCCAGCAGCCTAGACAGGAGCGCAGATACGCAGTATTTT | CASSLDRSADTQYF | - | TRBJ2-3 | - | TRBV5-4
TGTGCCAGCAGCTTAGTCTTTAGCTCTGGGGCCAACGTCCTGACTTTC | CASSLVFSSGANVLTF | - | TRBJ2-6 | - | TRBV7-2
TGTGCCAGCAGCCATAACAGGAACACTGAAGCTTTCTTT | CASSHNRNTEAFF | - | TRBJ1-1 | - | TRBV14
TGTGCCAGTAGTACGGGTCCGTACGAAAAACTGTTTTTT | CASSTGPYEKLFF | - | TRBJ1-4 | - | TRBV19
TGTGCCAGCAGTCCCCACCGGGACAGGGGACACACCATATATTTT | CASSPHRDRGHTIYF | - | TRBJ1-3 | TRBD1 | TRBV28
TGTGCCAGCAGCCCCGCGACAGGGAGAACCAAAAACATTCAGTACTTC | CASSPATGRTKNIQYF | - | TRBJ2-4 | TRBD1 | TRBV7-2
TGTGCCAGCAGCCGAGCACGGGTTGGAAACACCATATATTTT | CASSRARVGNTIYF | - | TRBJ1-3 | - | TRBV7-8
TGTGCCAGCACCGACCATTCGAGCGGCTATGGCTACACCTTC | CASTDHSSGYGYTF | - | TRBJ1-2 | - | TRBV25-1
TGTGCCAGCAGTCCCCGAACAGGGGGGCGAGAGACCCAGTACTTC | CASSPRTGGRETQYF | - | TRBJ2-5 | TRBD1 | TRBV27
TGTGCCAGCAGCTTAGGAGCGGGGGGAATCTACGAGCAGTACTTC | CASSLGAGGIYEQYF | - | TRBJ2-7 | TRBD2 | TRBV13
TGTGCCAGCAGTGAAATAGGACAGGGCCGGGGGTACACTGAAGCTTTCTTT | CASSEIGQGRGYTEAFF | once | TRBJ1-1 | TRBD1 | TRBV6-1
TGTGCCACCTGGGACAGGGATCAGCCCCAGCATTTT | CATWDRDQPQHF | once | TRBJ1-5 | TRBD1 | TRBV6-4
TGTGCCAGCTCACAGAACCCAGGGGAAAGTTATGGCTACACCTTC | CASSQNPGESYGYTF | - | TRBJ1-2 | - | TRBV18